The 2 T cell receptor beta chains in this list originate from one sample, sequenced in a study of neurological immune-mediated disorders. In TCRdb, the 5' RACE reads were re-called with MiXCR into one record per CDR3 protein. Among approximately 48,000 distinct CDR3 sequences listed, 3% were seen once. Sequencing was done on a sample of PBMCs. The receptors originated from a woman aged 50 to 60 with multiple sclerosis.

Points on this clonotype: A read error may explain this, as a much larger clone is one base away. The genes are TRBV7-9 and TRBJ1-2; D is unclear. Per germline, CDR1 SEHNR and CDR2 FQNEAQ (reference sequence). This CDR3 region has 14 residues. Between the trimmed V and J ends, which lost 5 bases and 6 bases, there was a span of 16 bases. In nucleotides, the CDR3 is TGTGCCAGCAGCGGAGGACGGACCAACCATGGCTACACCTTC. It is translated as CASSGGRTNHGYTF.

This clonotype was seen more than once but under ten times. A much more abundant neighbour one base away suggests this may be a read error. CDR3 DNA sequence: TGCGCCAGCAGCTTGTTTACGGGCTCCTACAATGCGCAGTTCTTC. As protein: CASSLFTGSYNAQFF. The gene calls are TRBV5-1 and TRBJ2-1; no firm D call. The V gene's germline CDR1 is SGHRS and CDR2 YFSETQ. This CDR3 has 15 amino acids.